Given below is one TCR beta chain in context. What it binds is unknown. 13 Jbeta primers and 60 Vbeta primers were used for the PCR. In the source study's methods: Later, an analysis found about 77 million unique TCR beta chains, and approximately 10 million of these were shared. Here immunoSEQ multiplex PCR was the method, and the copy in TCRdb shows in-frame clones only, minus some. Clone size and the V and J calls come from that table; the DNA yielded D and trimming. The sample records fewer than 180,000 clones, around 79% being singletons. Between the trimmed V and J ends, which lost 2 bases and 4 bases, there was a span of 9 bases. The CDR3 is 14 amino acids. Germline CDR1 is MNHEY and CDR2 is SMNVEV (reference sequence). The data were obtained in a study of cytomegalovirus exposure and HLA in healthy donors. Notes on the study in general: An analysis was carried out later, and it reportedly showed fewer N-insertions in an Asian-associated ancestry cluster than the approximately 700-donor mean. Sequence variants that were highly shared formed a cluster that was likely a sequencing artifact.

V is TRBV27 and J is TRBJ1-3, with no clear D. This TCR derives from a man in his forties or fifties in good health and CMV-seropositive. Input material: PBMCs. CDR3 region: CASSLTLAGNTIYF. CDR3 nucleotides: TGTGCCAGCAGTTTAACGCTGGCAGGAAACACCATATATTTT.